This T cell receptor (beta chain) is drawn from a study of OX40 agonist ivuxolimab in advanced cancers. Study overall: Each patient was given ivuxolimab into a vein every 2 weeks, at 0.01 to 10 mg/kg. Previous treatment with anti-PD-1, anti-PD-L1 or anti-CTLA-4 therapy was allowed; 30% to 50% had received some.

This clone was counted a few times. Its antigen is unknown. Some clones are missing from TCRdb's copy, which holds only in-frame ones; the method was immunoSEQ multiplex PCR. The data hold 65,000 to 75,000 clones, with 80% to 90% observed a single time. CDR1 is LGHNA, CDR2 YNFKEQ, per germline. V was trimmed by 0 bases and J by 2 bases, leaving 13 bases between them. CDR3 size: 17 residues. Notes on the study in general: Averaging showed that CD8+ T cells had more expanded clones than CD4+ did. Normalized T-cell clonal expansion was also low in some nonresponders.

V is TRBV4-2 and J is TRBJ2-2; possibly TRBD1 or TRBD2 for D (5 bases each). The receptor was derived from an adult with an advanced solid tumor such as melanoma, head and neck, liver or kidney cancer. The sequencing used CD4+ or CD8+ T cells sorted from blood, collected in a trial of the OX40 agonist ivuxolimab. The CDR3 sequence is CASSQEIGTVNTGELFF. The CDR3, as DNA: TGTGCCAGCAGCCAAGAGATAGGGACCGTAAACACCGGGGAGCTGTTTTTT.